This T cell receptor (beta chain) stems from a study of blood T cell repertoires in COVID-19. CDR3 length: 16 amino acids. Trimming removed 3 bases from V and 4 bases from J, with 18 bases in between. The germline V gene has CDR1 ENHRY and CDR2 SYGVKD. Under the authors' procedure: The authors estimated nucleated cell counts from reference gene primer amplification. The protocol was immunoSEQ multiplex PCR, while the TCRdb copy is restricted to in-frame clones and leaves out a portion. Clone size and the V and J calls come from that table; the DNA yielded D and trimming. The table has under 400,000 clones, about 90% seen once.

Sequenced material: peripheral blood. The sequence came from a woman in her 30s with COVID-19, enrolled during active disease. The chain has TRBV10-3 and TRBJ1-2, with D perhaps TRBD1 (5 bases). CDR3 DNA sequence: TGTGCCATCAGTGATATTCAGGGTAGTGTTGGCTATGGCTACACCTTC. Its protein product is CAISDIQGSVGYGYTF.